These 26 T cell receptor beta chains were sequenced from one sample in a study of T cell responses to AZD1222 COVID-19 vaccine. Measured with immunoSEQ multiplex PCR; TCRdb has only the in-frame clones, and not every one. The sample lists some 150,000 clones; around 86% were seen once. Material: peripheral blood, obtained 28 days after the second AZD1222 dose. The source is an adult who received the AZD1222 COVID-19 vaccine.

This chain connects TRBV19 to TRBJ1-1; D not resolved. The CDR3 covers 14 residues. The germline gives CDR1 LNHDA, CDR2 SQIVND (reference sequence). V gave up 0 bases and J gave up 4 bases, with 9 bases separating them. The CDR3 DNA reads TGTGCCAGTAGTATAGATGTCTGGGGCACTGAAGCTTTCTTT. Its translation: CASSIDVWGTEAFF.

The chain joins TRBV7-3 to TRBJ1-6, with D unclear. CDR3 length: 14 residues. The germline CDR1 and CDR2 sequences are SGHTA and FQGTGA. Trimming stripped 1 base from V and 6 bases from J, with 7 bases between. This CDR3 is CASSLRAANSPLHF. DNA for the CDR3: TGTGCCAGCAGCTTAAGGGCAGCTAATTCACCCCTCCACTTT.

The chain is built from TRBV11-2 and TRBJ2-2; 14 nucleotides line up with TRBD2. Germline CDR1 SGHAT, CDR2 FQNNGV. After removal of 5 bases from V and 8 bases from J, the junction contained 4 bases not matched to a gene. The CDR3 has 15 amino acids. The chain's CDR3 is CASSRLAGGLGELFF. CDR3 DNA: TGTGCCAGCAGCCGACTAGCGGGAGGGTTGGGGGAGCTGTTTTTT.

This rearrangement joins TRBV5-1 to TRBJ1-2, with D tentatively TRBD1 (5 bases). Germline CDR1 reads SGHRS; CDR2 reads YFSETQ. The length of the CDR3 is 14 residues. The germline V and J ends were trimmed by 4 bases and 2 bases, with 12 bases remaining between them. The CDR3 DNA sequence: TGCGCCAGCAGCCCGAATCCAGGGAACTATGGCTACACCTTC. Translation: CASSPNPGNYGYTF.

This clone was seen only a few times. V is TRBV27 and J is TRBJ2-7, with 9 bases aligning to TRBD1. This CDR3 region has 14 residues. Looked up from germline, CDR1 is MNHEY and CDR2 is SMNVEV (reference sequence). V was pared by 5 bases and J by 3 bases, with 5 bases of the junction left unmatched. The CDR3 here is CASSGTGLVYEQYF. CDR3 nucleotide sequence: TGTGCCAGCAGTGGGACAGGGCTTGTCTACGAGCAGTACTTC.

The rearrangement joins TRBV24-1 to TRBJ1-5; a weak D match, TRBD1 (5 bases). The V and J ends lost 5 bases and 9 bases respectively, with 13 bases between them. The CDR3 runs 13 residues. Per germline, CDR1 KGHDR and CDR2 SFDVKD. The CDR3 reads CATSAPGDGPQHF. Here the CDR3 DNA reads TGTGCCACCAGTGCTCCCGGGGACGGGCCCCAGCATTTT.

In its sample, this clone was seen once. The chain has TRBV27 and TRBJ1-1; D is unclear. The germline CDR1 and CDR2 sequences are MNHEY and SMNVEV (reference sequence). The CDR3 consists of 13 residues. Trimming pared 3 bases from V and 2 bases from J, leaving 7 bases between. The CDR3 DNA is TGTGCCAGCAGTTTGGACGCAAACACTGAAGCTTTCTTT. The encoded protein is CASSLDANTEAFF.

The chain uses TRBV7-2 and TRBJ1-5; no firm D call. Germline V gives CDR1 SGHTA, CDR2 FQGNSA. Deletions cut 0 bases from V and 5 bases from J, with 8 bases between. The CDR3 has 14 amino acids. This CDR3 reads CASSLAVGDQPQHF. CDR3 bases: TGTGCCAGCAGCTTAGCGGTCGGGGATCAGCCCCAGCATTTT.

The rearrangement uses TRBV7-9 and TRBJ1-1, with TRBD1 as a possible D gene (6 bases). Germline V gene data show CDR1 as SEHNR and CDR2 as FQNEAQ (reference sequence). There are 14 residues in the CDR3. The ends were cut back, 5 bases at V and 2 bases at J, with 12 bases in the middle. This chain's CDR3 is CASSELQGNTEAFF. The CDR3, as DNA: TGTGCCAGCAGCGAACTACAGGGAAACACTGAAGCTTTCTTT.

The gene calls are TRBV30 and TRBJ2-7; 8 bases fit TRBD2. Trimming took 4 bases from V and 2 from J; bases not matched to a gene: 13. Germline CDR1 and CDR2: GTSNPN and SVGIG (reference sequence). This CDR3 spans 16 amino acids. CDR3 in amino acids: CAWTPQILAAPYEQYF. CDR3 DNA sequence: TGTGCCTGGACCCCACAGATACTAGCGGCCCCCTACGAGCAGTACTTC.

This CDR3 is CASSKGGPSAGQPQHF. In nucleotides, the CDR3 is TGTGCCAGTAGCAAAGGGGGACCTTCCGCTGGGCAGCCCCAGCATTTT. V gene TRBV19 combines with J gene TRBJ1-5; D might be TRBD1 (6 bases). V lost 6 bases, J lost 7 bases, and 22 bases lay in between. The germline CDR1 and CDR2 sequences are LNHDA and SQIVND (reference sequence). This CDR3 region has 16 residues.

The chain links TRBV7-9 to TRBJ2-5; 12 nucleotides match TRBD1. The length of the CDR3 is 15 residues. Trimming took 7 bases from V and 4 from J; bases not matched to a gene: 7. The V gene's germline CDR1 is SEHNR and CDR2 FQNEAQ (reference sequence). The CDR3 bases are TGTGCCAGCAACGAGGGGACAGGGGGCAGAGAGACCCAGTACTTC. This sequence encodes CASNEGTGGRETQYF.

This clone appeared once. The rearrangement joins TRBV6-5 to TRBJ1-2; possible D gene TRBD1, 5 bases. CDR3 size: 13 residues. Germline CDR1 reads MNHEY; CDR2 reads SVGAGI. V was pared by 4 bases and J by 7 bases, with 13 bases between. In DNA form, the CDR3 reads TGTGCCAGCAGTTCGGGCAGGACAAGTGGCTACACCTTC. It yields the protein CASSSGRTSGYTF.

J is TRBJ2-1 and V is TRBV15; D possibly uses TRBD1 or TRBD2 (5 bases each). The CDR3 totals 13 residues. The V gene lost 0 bases and the J gene lost 15 bases, with 15 bases spanning the gap. Germline CDR1 and CDR2: LNHNV and YYDKDF (reference sequence). CDR3 sequence reads: CATSRDAPGPRFF. The CDR3 nucleotides are TGTGCCACCAGCAGAGATGCTCCGGGACCCCGGTTCTTC.

This clone was counted a single time. The genes are TRBV28 and TRBJ2-3; 7 bases are shared with TRBD2. The CDR3 length is 11 residues. The J segment lost 13 bases and the V segment lost 6 bases, leaving 7 bases of the junction unmatched. Looked up from germline, CDR1 is MDHEN and CDR2 is SYDVKM. DNA for the CDR3: TGTGCCAGCAGCCGCGCCCGGGAGGAGTATTTT. As protein: CASSRAREEYF.

The gene calls are TRBV6-2 or TRBV6-3 and TRBJ1-2, with TRBD1 matching over 8 bases. CDR3 length: 15 residues. Germline loops: CDR1 MNHEY, CDR2 SVGEGT. Losses at the gene ends were 6 bases for V and 8 bases for J; bases not matched to a gene: 14. CDR3: CASSLLRTGRGGYTF. The CDR3 coding sequence is TGTGCCAGCAGCCTACTAAGGACAGGGAGAGGCGGCTACACCTTC.

The chain combines TRBV24-1 with TRBJ2-2; D may be TRBD1 (5 bases). V was pared by 3 bases and J by 0 bases, with 10 bases between. This CDR3 comprises 16 residues. Germline V gene sequence: CDR1 KGHDR, CDR2 SFDVKD. CDR3 loop: CATSDPWGANTGELFF. In DNA, the CDR3 is TGTGCCACCAGTGATCCTTGGGGCGCGAACACCGGGGAGCTGTTTTTT.

The chain carries TRBV19 and TRBJ1-5; 9 nucleotides line up with TRBD1. There are 17 residues in the CDR3. Looked up from germline, CDR1 is LNHDA and CDR2 is SQIVND (reference sequence). With 5 bases clipped from V and 3 bases from J, the junction kept 11 bases outside the gene matches. CDR3 sequence (DNA): TGTGCCAGTAGTTTCCGTCTGGGACAGGGTCCCAATCAGCCCCAGCATTTT. Translating it yields CASSFRLGQGPNQPQHF.

The chain recombines TRBV5-1 with TRBJ2-2, with TRBD2 matching 8 bases. CDR3 length: 15 amino acids. From germline, CDR1 is SGHRS and CDR2 YFSETQ. V lost 2 bases to trimming and J lost 0 bases; unmatched junction nucleotides: 0. CDR3 amino acids: CASSFSGTNTGELFF. The CDR3 region has the DNA TGCGCCAGCAGCTTTAGCGGGACGAACACCGGGGAGCTGTTTTTT. The entire variable domain, with the rest obtained from reference TRBV5-1 and TRBJ2-2, is as follows: KAGVTQTPRYLIKTRGQQVTLSCSPISGHRSVSWYQQTPGQGLQFLFEYFSETQRNKGNFPGRFSGRQFSNSRSEMNVSTLELGDSALYLCASSFSGTNTGELFFGEGSRLTVL.

The chain links TRBV9 to TRBJ2-5, with TRBD1 as a possible D gene (5 bases). CDR3 length equals 14 residues. V shed 3 bases and J shed 5 bases, with 14 bases lying between them. Germline V CDR1 and CDR2: SGDLS, YYNGEE. In DNA form, the CDR3 reads TGTGCCAGCAGCGCCCCAACAGGAAAGGAGACCCAGTACTTC. The encoded protein is CASSAPTGKETQYF.

The J gene is TRBJ2-5, the V gene TRBV25-1, with 10 bases matching TRBD2. The V and J ends lost 0 bases and 5 bases, in that order; junction bases with no gene match: 6. Germline V CDR1 and CDR2: MGHDK, SYGVNS. There are 16 residues in the CDR3. The CDR3 coding sequence is TGTGCCAGCAGTGAATATAGGGGGACTAGCGCCGAGACCCAGTACTTC. Its translation is CASSEYRGTSAETQYF.

V and J are TRBV30 and TRBJ1-1; D is ambiguous. The V end lost 4 bases, the J end lost 3 bases, and 12 bases lay between the germline ends. The CDR3 runs 13 residues. Germline V gene lookup returns CDR1 GTSNPN and CDR2 SVGIG (reference sequence). CDR3 sequence (DNA): TGTGCCTGGAATCAGGTCGGACACACTGAAGCTTTCTTT. This sequence encodes CAWNQVGHTEAFF.

In its sample, this clone was seen a few times. The chain uses TRBV7-2 and TRBJ2-1; 10 nucleotides align to TRBD2. CDR1 SGHTA and CDR2 FQGNSA come from the germline V gene. The CDR3 consists of 16 residues. The J segment lost 6 bases and the V segment lost 7 bases, leaving 12 bases of the junction unmatched. The CDR3 loop reads CASTASGTSVFNEQFF. The CDR3 bases are TGTGCCAGCACCGCCAGTGGGACTAGCGTTTTCAATGAGCAGTTCTTC.

The chain links TRBV5-6 to TRBJ2-1; 11 nucleotides agree with TRBD2. In germline, CDR1 is SGHDT, CDR2 YYEEEE. CDR3 length: 16 amino acids. The ends lost 5 bases at V and 8 bases at J; junction bases unmatched: 12. CDR3 region: CASRHYTSGSKHEQFF. For the CDR3, the DNA is TGTGCCAGCAGACACTATACTAGCGGGAGTAAGCATGAGCAGTTCTTC. The full variable domain, rest sourced from reference TRBV5-6 and TRBJ2-1, is DAGVTQSPTHLIKTRGQQVTLRCSPKSGHDTVSWYQQALGQGPQFIFQYYEEEERQRGNFPDRFSGHQFPNYSSELNVNALLLGDSALYLCASRHYTSGSKHEQFFGPGTRLTVL.

The chain combines TRBV5-1 with TRBJ1-1; the D is unclear. Per germline, CDR1 SGHRS and CDR2 YFSETQ. V was trimmed by 0 bases and J by 0 bases, leaving 9 bases between them. This CDR3 is built from 15 residues. The CDR3 region is CASSLVAAVNTEAFF. The CDR3 nucleotides are TGCGCCAGCAGCTTGGTCGCGGCTGTGAACACTGAAGCTTTCTTT. The variable domain in full, with the rest retrieved from reference TRBV5-1 and TRBJ1-1, is KAGVTQTPRYLIKTRGQQVTLSCSPISGHRSVSWYQQTPGQGLQFLFEYFSETQRNKGNFPGRFSGRQFSNSRSEMNVSTLELGDSALYLCASSLVAAVNTEAFFGQGTRLTVV.

J is TRBJ2-7 and V is TRBV4-2; TRBD2 might be the D (6 bases). This CDR3 is built from 14 residues. Looked up from germline, CDR1 is LGHNA and CDR2 is YNFKEQ. V lost 3 bases to trimming and J lost 3 bases, with 12 bases between them. CDR3 in DNA: TGTGCCAGCAGCCACCCCCGGGACTTCTACGAGCAGTACTTC. Translated, it gives CASSHPRDFYEQYF.